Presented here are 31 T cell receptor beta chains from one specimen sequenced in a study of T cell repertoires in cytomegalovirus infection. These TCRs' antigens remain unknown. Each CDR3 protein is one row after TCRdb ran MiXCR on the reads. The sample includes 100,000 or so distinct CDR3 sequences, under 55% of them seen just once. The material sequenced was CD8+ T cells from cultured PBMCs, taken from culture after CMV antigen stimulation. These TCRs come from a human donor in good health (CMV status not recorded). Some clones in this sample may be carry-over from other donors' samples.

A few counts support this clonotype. CDR3 bases: TGTGCCAGCAGCTTTGGGGGGGCCTACGAGCAGTACTTC. Its translation: CASSFGGAYEQYF. The rearrangement uses TRBV7-2 and TRBJ2-7; 7 bases match TRBD2. The ends lost 3 bases at V and 2 bases at J; junction bases unmatched: 1. The germline V gene encodes CDR1 SGHTA and CDR2 FQGNSA. The CDR3 loop spans 13 amino acids.

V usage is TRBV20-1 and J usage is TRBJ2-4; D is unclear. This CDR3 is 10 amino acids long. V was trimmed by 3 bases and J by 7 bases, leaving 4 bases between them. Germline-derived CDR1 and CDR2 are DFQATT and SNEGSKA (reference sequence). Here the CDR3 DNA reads TGCAGTGCTAGGAACAACATTCAGTACTTC. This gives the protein CSARNNIQYF.

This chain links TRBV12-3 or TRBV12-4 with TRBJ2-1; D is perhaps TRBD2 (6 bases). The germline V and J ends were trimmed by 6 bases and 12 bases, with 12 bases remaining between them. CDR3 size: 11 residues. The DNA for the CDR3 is TGTGCCAGCAGCTCCGGGACTTTGCAGTTCTTC. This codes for CASSSGTLQFF.

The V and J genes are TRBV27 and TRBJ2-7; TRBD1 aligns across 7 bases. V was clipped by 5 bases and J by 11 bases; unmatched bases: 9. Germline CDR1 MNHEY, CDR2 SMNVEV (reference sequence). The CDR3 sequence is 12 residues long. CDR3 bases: TGTGCCAGCAGTCAGACAGGGTCGATGGAGTACTTC. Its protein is CASSQTGSMEYF.

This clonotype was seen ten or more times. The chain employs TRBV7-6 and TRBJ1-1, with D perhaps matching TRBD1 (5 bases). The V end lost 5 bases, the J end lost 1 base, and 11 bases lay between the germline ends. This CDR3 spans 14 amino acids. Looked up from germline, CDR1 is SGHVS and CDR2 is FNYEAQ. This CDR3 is CASSPRGGNTEAFF. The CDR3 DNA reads TGTGCCAGCAGCCCCCGGGGGGGGAACACTGAAGCTTTCTTT. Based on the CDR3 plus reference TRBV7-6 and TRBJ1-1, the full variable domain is GAGVSQSPRYKVTKRGQDVALRCDPISGHVSLYWYRQALGQGPEFLTYFNYEAQQDKSGLPNDRFSAERPEGSISTLTIQRTEQRDSAMYRCASSPRGGNTEAFFGQGTRLTVV.

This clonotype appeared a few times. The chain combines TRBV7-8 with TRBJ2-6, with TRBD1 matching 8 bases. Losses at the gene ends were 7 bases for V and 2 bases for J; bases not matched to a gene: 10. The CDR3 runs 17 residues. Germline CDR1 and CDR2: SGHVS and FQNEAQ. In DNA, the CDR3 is TGTGCCAGCACCGGGCAGGGGGCGCGGGCTGGGGCCAACGTCCTGACTTTC. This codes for CASTGQGARAGANVLTF.

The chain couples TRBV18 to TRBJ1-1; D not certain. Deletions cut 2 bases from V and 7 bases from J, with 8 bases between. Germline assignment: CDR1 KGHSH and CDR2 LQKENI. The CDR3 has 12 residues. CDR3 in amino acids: CASSPGSGEAFF. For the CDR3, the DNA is TGTGCCAGCTCACCAGGGAGTGGTGAAGCTTTCTTT.

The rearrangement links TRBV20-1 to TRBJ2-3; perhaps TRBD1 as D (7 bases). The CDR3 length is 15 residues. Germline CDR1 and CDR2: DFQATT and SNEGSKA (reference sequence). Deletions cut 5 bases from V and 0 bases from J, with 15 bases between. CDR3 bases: TGCAGTGCTGGGACGGGGGACAGTAGCACAGATACGCAGTATTTT. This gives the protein CSAGTGDSSTDTQYF.

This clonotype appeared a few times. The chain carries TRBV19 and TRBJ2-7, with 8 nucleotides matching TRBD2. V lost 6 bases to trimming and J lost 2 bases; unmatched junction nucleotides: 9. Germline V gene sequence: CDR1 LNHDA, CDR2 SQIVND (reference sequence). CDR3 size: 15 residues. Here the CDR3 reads CASSPGGGLAYEQYF. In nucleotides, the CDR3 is TGTGCCAGTAGCCCGGGAGGGGGGCTAGCCTACGAGCAGTACTTC.

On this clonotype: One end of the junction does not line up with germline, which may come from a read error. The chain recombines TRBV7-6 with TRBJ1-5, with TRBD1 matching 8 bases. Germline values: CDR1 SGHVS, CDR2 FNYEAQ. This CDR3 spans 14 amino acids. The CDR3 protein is CASSPGQGDQLQHF. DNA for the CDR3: TGTGCCAGCAGCCCCGGACAGGGTGATCAGCTCCAGCATTTT.

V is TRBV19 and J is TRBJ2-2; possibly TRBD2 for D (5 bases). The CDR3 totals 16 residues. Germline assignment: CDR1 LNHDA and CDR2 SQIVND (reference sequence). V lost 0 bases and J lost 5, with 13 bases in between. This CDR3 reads CASSIDRTRGTGELFF. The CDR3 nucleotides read TGTGCCAGTAGTATAGATCGTACCAGAGGGACCGGGGAGCTGTTTTTT.

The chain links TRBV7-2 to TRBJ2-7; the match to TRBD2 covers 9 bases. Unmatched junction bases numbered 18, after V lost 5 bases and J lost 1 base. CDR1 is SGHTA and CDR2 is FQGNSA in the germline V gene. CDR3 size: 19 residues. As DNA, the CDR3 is TGTGCCAGCAGCGCCGGGCCGGGACAGCGGGGGGCCGGGTCCTACGAGCAGTACTTC. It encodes CASSAGPGQRGAGSYEQYF. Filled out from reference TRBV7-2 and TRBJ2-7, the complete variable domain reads GAGVSQSPSNKVTEKGKDVELRCDPISGHTALYWYRQSLGQGLEFLIYFQGNSAPDKSGLPSDRFSAERTGGSVSTLTIQRTQQEDSAVYLCASSAGPGQRGAGSYEQYFGPGTRLTVT.

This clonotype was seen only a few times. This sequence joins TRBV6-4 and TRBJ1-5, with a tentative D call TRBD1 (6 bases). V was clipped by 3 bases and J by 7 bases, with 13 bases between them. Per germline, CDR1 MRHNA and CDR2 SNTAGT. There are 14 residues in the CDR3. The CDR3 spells CASSEDPGEQPQHF. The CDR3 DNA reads TGTGCCAGCAGTGAGGACCCAGGGGAGCAGCCCCAGCATTTT.

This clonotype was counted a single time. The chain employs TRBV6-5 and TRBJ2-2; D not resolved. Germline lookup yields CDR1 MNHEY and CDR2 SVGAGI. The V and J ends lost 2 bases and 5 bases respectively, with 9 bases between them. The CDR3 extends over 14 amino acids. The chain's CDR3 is CASSYGVSTGELFF. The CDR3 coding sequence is TGTGCCAGCAGTTACGGGGTATCGACCGGGGAGCTGTTTTTT.

The CDR3 nucleotides are TGTGCCAGTAGTATACTGGGGACCCCTAAAGATACGCAGTATTTT. Translating gives CASSILGTPKDTQYF. The V gene is TRBV19, the J gene TRBJ2-3; D may be TRBD1 or TRBD2 (5 bases each). The germline gives CDR1 LNHDA, CDR2 SQIVND (reference sequence). V was shortened by 2 bases and J by 5 bases, with 14 bases between the two germline ends. This CDR3 region has 15 residues.

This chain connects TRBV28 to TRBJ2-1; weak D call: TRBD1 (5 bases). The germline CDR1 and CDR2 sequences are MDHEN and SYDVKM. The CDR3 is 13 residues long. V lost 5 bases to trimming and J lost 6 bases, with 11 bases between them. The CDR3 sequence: CASSVQGGNEQFF. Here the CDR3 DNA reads TGTGCCAGCAGTGTTCAGGGTGGCAATGAGCAGTTCTTC.

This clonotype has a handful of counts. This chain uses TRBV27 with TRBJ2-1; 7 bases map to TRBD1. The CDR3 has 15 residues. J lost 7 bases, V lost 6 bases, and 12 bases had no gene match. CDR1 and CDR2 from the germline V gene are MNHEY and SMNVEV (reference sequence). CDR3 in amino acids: CASRSDRVWQNEQFF. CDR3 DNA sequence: TGTGCCAGCAGGTCTGACAGGGTTTGGCAAAATGAGCAGTTCTTC.

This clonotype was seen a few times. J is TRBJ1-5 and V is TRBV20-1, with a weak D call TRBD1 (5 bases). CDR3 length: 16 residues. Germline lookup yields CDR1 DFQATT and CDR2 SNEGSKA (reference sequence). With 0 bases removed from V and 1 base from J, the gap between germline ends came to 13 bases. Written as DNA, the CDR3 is TGCAGTGCTAGAGATCCCCTGGACACAAGCAATCAGCCCCAGCATTTT. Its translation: CSARDPLDTSNQPQHF.

This chain's CDR3 is CASHLGGGEQYF. The CDR3 DNA reads TGTGCCAGCCACCTGGGGGGCGGCGAGCAGTACTTC. V and J are TRBV7-8 and TRBJ2-7; D may correspond to TRBD1 or TRBD2 (6 bases each). This CDR3 has 12 amino acids. The V gene's germline CDR1 is SGHVS and CDR2 FQNEAQ. With 8 bases removed from V and 6 bases from J, the gap between germline ends came to 14 bases.

For the CDR3, the DNA is TGTGCCAGCAGCTTGGGGACAGTGGGAGATACGCAGTATTTT. Translated, it gives CASSLGTVGDTQYF. The chain uses TRBV5-6 and TRBJ2-3; the D gene is possibly TRBD1 (6 bases). V lost 0 bases and J 5 bases, leaving 10 bases between the germline ends. Germline lookup yields CDR1 SGHDT and CDR2 YYEEEE. The length of the CDR3 is 14 residues.

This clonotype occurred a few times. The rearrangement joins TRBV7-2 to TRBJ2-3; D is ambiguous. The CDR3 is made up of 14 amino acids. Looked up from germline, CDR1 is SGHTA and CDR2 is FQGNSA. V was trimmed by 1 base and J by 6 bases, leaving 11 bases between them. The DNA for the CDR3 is TGTGCCAGCAGCTTAGACGGCACTCTCGATACGCAGTATTTT. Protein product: CASSLDGTLDTQYF.

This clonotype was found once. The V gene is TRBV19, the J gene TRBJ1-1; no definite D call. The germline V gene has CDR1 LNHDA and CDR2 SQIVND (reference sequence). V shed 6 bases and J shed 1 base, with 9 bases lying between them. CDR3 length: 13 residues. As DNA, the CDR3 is TGTGCCAGTAGACCGCACGGGAACACTGAAGCTTTCTTT. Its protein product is CASRPHGNTEAFF.

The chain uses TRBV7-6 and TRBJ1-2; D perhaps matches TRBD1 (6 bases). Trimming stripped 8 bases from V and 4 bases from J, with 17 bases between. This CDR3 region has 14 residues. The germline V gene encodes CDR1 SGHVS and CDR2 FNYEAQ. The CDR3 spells CASFLEGGRYGYTF. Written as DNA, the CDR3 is TGTGCCAGCTTCCTAGAGGGGGGCCGCTATGGCTACACCTTC.

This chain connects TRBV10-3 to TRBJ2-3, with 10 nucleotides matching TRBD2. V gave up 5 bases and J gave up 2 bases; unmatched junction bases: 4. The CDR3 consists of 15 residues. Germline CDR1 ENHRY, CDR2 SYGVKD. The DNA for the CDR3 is TGTGCCATCAGTTCCGGGACTAGCGACACAGATACGCAGTATTTT. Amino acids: CAISSGTSDTDTQYF.

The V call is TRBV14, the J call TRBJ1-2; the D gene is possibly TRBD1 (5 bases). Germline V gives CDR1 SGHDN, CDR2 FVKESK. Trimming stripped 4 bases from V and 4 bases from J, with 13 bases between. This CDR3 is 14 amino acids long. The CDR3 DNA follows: TGTGCCAGCAGCCCTAGCGGGACCTTCTATGGCTACACCTTC. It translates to CASSPSGTFYGYTF.

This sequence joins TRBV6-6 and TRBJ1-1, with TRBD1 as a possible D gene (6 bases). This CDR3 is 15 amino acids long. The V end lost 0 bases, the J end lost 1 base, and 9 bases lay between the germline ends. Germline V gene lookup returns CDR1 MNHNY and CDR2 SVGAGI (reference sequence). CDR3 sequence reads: CASSYSGAANTEAFF. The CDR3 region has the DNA TGTGCCAGCAGTTACTCGGGGGCAGCGAACACTGAAGCTTTCTTT.

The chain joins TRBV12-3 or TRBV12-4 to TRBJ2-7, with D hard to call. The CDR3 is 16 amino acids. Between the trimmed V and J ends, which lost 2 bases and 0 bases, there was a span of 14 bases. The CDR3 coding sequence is TGTGCCAGCAGTTTAAGTCACACTTGGAGCTCCTACGAGCAGTACTTC. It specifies CASSLSHTWSSYEQYF.

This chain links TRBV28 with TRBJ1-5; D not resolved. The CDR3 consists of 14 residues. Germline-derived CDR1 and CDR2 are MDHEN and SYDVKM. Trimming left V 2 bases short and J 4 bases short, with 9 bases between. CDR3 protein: CASSLGVGNQPQHF. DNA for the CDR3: TGTGCCAGCAGTTTAGGGGTAGGTAATCAGCCCCAGCATTTT.

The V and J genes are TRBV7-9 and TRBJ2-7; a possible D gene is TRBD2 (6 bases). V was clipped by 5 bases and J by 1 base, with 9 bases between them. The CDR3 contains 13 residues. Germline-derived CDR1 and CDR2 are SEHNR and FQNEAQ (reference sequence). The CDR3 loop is CASSPGGSYEQYF. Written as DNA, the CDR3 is TGTGCCAGCAGCCCTGGGGGGTCCTACGAGCAGTACTTC. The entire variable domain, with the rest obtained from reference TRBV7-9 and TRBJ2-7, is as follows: DTGVSQNPRHKITKRGQNVTFRCDPISEHNRLYWYRQTLGQGPEFLTYFQNEAQLEKSRLLSDRFSAERPKGSFSTLEIQRTEQGDSAMYLCASSPGGSYEQYFGPGTRLTVT.

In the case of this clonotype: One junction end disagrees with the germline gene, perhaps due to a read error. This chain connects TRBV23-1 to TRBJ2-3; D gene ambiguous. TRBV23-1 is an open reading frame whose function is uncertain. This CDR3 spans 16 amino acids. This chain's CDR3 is CASSQSIICSTDTQNF. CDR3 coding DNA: TGCGCCAGCAGTCAATCGATTATATGTAGCACAGATACGCAGAATTTT.

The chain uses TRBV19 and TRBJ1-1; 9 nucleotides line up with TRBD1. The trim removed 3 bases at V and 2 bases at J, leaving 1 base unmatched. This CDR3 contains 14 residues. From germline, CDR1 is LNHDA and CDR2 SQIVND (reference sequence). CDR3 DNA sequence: TGTGCCAGTAGTATGGACAGGGGAAACACTGAAGCTTTCTTT. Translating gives CASSMDRGNTEAFF.